This is a list of T cell receptor beta chains from one sample in a study of regulatory T cells in long-lasting Graves disease. Each CDR3 protein is one row after TCRdb ran MiXCR on the multiplex PCR reads. Of about 540,000 distinct CDR3 sequences in the sample, around an eighth are singletons; the top ten hold over 7.5%. The same specimen was also included in a second study, on T cells in Graves' hyperthyroidism and ophthalmopathy.

The sequenced sample was peripheral blood mononuclear cells (PBMCs), obtained at new diagnosis, from a patient treated with antithyroid drugs. The receptors shown here come from a man aged 25-45 years with Graves disease. CDR3s include the opening cysteine and the closing phenylalanine or tryptophan. Each record gives: V gene, clone size, D gene, J gene, CDR3 DNA, CDR3 protein. The D gene is left open where the match is weak. The size field is filled for only some rows; it gives once, few, many or a size class.

>TRBV29-1|many|.|TRBJ2-7
TGCAGCGTTGGGACAGAGTTTTACGAGCAGTACTTC
CSVGTEFYEQYF
>TRBV2|many|.|TRBJ1-6
TGTGCCAGCAGTGAAGGGCCGGGACGGCATAATTCACCCCTCCACTTT
CASSEGPGRHNSPLHF
>TRBV6-1|.|.|TRBJ2-2
TGTGCCAGCACCCGGACACAGAACACCGGGGAGCTGTTTTTT
CASTRTQNTGELFF
>TRBV6-1|large|.|TRBJ2-7
TGTGCCAGCAGACCGGACGAGGGGGCCTACGAGCAGTACTTC
CASRPDEGAYEQYF
>TRBV5-1|.|TRBD2|TRBJ2-1
TGCGCCAGCAGCTTGTTAGCAGCGGGAGGTGAGCAGTTCTTC
CASSLLAAGGEQFF
>TRBV24-1|many|TRBD1|TRBJ1-2
TGTGCCACCAGTGATCCGATGAAGGGACAGGGGAGTGGCTACACCTTC
CATSDPMKGQGSGYTF
>TRBV7-9|few|.|TRBJ2-2
TGTGCCAGCAGCTTCAAGGGGTTTCCGAACACCGGGGAGCTGTTTTTT
CASSFKGFPNTGELFF
>TRBV11-2|many|.|TRBJ1-2
TGTGCCAGCAGCTTAACGAGGACAGCAAACTATGGCTACACCTTC
CASSLTRTANYGYTF
>TRBV18|few|.|TRBJ2-2
TGTGCCAGCTCCCCAATGGAGGGGTTCAACACCGGGGAGCTGTTTTTT
CASSPMEGFNTGELFF
>TRBV12-3/TRBV12-4|many|.|TRBJ2-5
TGTGCCAGCAGTCAGGACTCCTCTGGGGAGACCCAGTACTTC
CASSQDSSGETQYF
>TRBV20-1|many|.|TRBJ1-5
TGCAGTGCTAGATCGGGGAATGAGAATCAGCCCCAGCATTTT
CSARSGNENQPQHF
>TRBV5-1|.|TRBD2|TRBJ2-5
TGCGCCAGCAGCTTTGCGAGCGGGAGTGGTCAAGAGACCCAGTACTTC
CASSFASGSGQETQYF
>TRBV29-1|.|TRBD1|TRBJ2-7
TGCAGCGTTGGACAGGGAATCGGCGAGCAGTACTTC
CSVGQGIGEQYF
>TRBV7-3|many|.|TRBJ1-1
TGTGCCAGCAGCTTGAATGCGGGGAACACTGAAGCTTTCTTT
CASSLNAGNTEAFF
>TRBV11-2|many|.|TRBJ2-3
TGTGCCAGCACTATGGGCAGGGATACGCAGTATTTT
CASTMGRDTQYF
>TRBV20-1|many|TRBD2|TRBJ2-7
TGCAGTGCGGGGGGACTAGCGGGAGGGCCTGGGTACGAGCAGTACTTC
CSAGGLAGGPGYEQYF
>TRBV5-1|few|.|TRBJ2-3
TGCGCCAGCAGCCCAGGTCCCCCCACAGATACGCAGTATTTT
CASSPGPPTDTQYF
>TRBV27|many|TRBD1|TRBJ1-2
TGTGCCAGCAGTATGGGACAGGGGGCTTTTGGCTACACCTTC
CASSMGQGAFGYTF
>TRBV12-3/TRBV12-4|many|.|TRBJ2-3
TGTGCCAGCAGTTCAGTGGGATGGGTCACAGATACGCAGTATTTT
CASSSVGWVTDTQYF
>TRBV5-1|.|.|TRBJ2-1
TGCGCCAGCAGCCCAGGGCCGTTCTTC
CASSPGPFF
>TRBV6-2/TRBV6-3|.|TRBD1|TRBJ1-4
TGTGCCAGCAGGGACGGGACAGGGAGTGAGGAAAAACTGTTTTTT
CASRDGTGSEEKLFF
>TRBV6-2/TRBV6-3|many|TRBD1|TRBJ2-1
TGTGCCAGCAGGCAGGGGGGGACAGGGGACAATGAGCAGTTCTTC
CASRQGGTGDNEQFF
>TRBV5-1|.|.|TRBJ2-1
TGCGCCAGCAGCTCTCCGGGAGAGCAGTTCTTC
CASSSPGEQFF
>TRBV5-1|many|TRBD1|TRBJ1-6
TGCGCCAGCAGCTACGGGACAGGGTTACGTACTTCACCCCTCCACTTT
CASSYGTGLRTSPLHF
>TRBV12-5|few|TRBD1|TRBJ1-4
TGTGCTAGTGGTTTTGGGCGGGACAGCTATAATGAAAAACTGTTTTTT
CASGFGRDSYNEKLFF
>TRBV12-3/TRBV12-4|many|.|TRBJ1-2
TGTGCCAGCAGTTTTCAGGCGCATAACTATGGCTACACCTTC
CASSFQAHNYGYTF
>TRBV30|few|.|TRBJ1-5
TGTGCCTGGGATGAAGGGGATGGACAGCCCCAGCATTTT
CAWDEGDGQPQHF
>TRBV29-1|many|.|TRBJ1-6
TGCAGCGTTGCTCAGGGCGGAAATTCACCCCTCCACTTT
CSVAQGGNSPLHF
>TRBV27|many|.|TRBJ1-4
TGTGCCAGCAGTTTCGCGGGAGGAGGTGAAAAACTGTTTTTT
CASSFAGGGEKLFF
>TRBV20-1|many|TRBD1|TRBJ2-4
TGCAGTGCTAGAACGAGGACAGGGAACATTCAGTACTTC
CSARTRTGNIQYF
>TRBV25-1|few|.|TRBJ1-2
TGTGCCAGCAGTGAATTCGAGGGTGGCTACACCTTC
CASSEFEGGYTF
>TRBV13|few|.|TRBJ2-1
TGTGCCAGCAGCCTGGATGGCTCCCCGAGCTCCTACAATGAGCAGTTCTTC
CASSLDGSPSSYNEQFF
>TRBV2|.|.|TRBJ2-6
TGTGCCAGCCATGGAAGTTACTCTGGGGCCAACGTCCTGACTTTC
CASHGSYSGANVLTF
>TRBV24-1|many|TRBD2|TRBJ2-2
TGTGCCACCAGTGATTTGTCTAGCGGAAAGAACACCGGGGAGCTGTTTTTT
CATSDLSSGKNTGELFF
>TRBV6-2/TRBV6-3|.|.|TRBJ1-5
TGTGCCAGCAGGGGCGGTGGAATAGGCAATCAGCCCCAGCATTTT
CASRGGGIGNQPQHF
>TRBV7-2|many|TRBD1|TRBJ1-3
TGTGCCAGCACCACAGGGGCTTCTGGAAACACCATATATTTT
CASTTGASGNTIYF
>TRBV6-2/TRBV6-3|few|.|TRBJ1-1
TGTGCCAGCACTTTACCGGGAGGCACTGAAGCTTTCTTT
CASTLPGGTEAFF
>TRBV27|.|TRBD2|TRBJ2-5
TGTGCCAGCAGTCAGTCTAGCGGGAGGGGAGAGACCCAGTACTTC
CASSQSSGRGETQYF
>TRBV9|many|.|TRBJ2-5
TGTGCCAGCAGCGTAGGAGGCAGAGAGACCCAGTACTTC
CASSVGGRETQYF
>TRBV20-1|.|TRBD1|TRBJ1-1
TGCAGTGCTAGACCGGGACAGGCGAACACTGAAGCTTTCTTT
CSARPGQANTEAFF
>TRBV15|many|.|TRBJ1-5
TGTGCCACCAGCAGAGAGCAGGGCAATCAGCCCCAGCATTTT
CATSREQGNQPQHF
>TRBV11-1|.|.|TRBJ2-7
TGTGCCAGCAGCTTAGGGCCACCGGAGGGCACCTACGAGCAGTACTTC
CASSLGPPEGTYEQYF
>TRBV5-1|.|TRBD2|TRBJ2-2
TGCGCCAGCAGCTTGGCCGAACTAGCGGGAGTTCCGAACACCGGGGAGCTGTTTTTT
CASSLAELAGVPNTGELFF
>TRBV12-3/TRBV12-4|many|.|TRBJ2-7
TGTGCCAGCAGTTTAGGGAGTACCGAGCAGTACTTC
CASSLGSTEQYF
>TRBV7-2|few|TRBD1|TRBJ1-2
TGTGCCAGCAGCTTCCACCGGGACAGGAACTATGGCTACACCTTC
CASSFHRDRNYGYTF
>TRBV20-1|.|TRBD1|TRBJ1-1
TGCAGTGCTATACAGGGGGTCACTGAAGCTTTCTTT
CSAIQGVTEAFF
>TRBV5-6|.|.|TRBJ2-3
TGTGCCAGCAGCTTGTGGGGGGAAGATACGCAGTATTTT
CASSLWGEDTQYF
>TRBV6-1|.|.|TRBJ1-1
TGTGCCAGCAGCCCCGGGTCCCGGAGGCGGACTGAAGCTTTCTTT
CASSPGSRRRTEAFF
>TRBV11-2|.|TRBD2|TRBJ2-5
TGTGCCAGCAGCTTCGGACTTTTGTGGGAGGGCCAAGAGACCCAGTACTTC
CASSFGLLWEGQETQYF
>TRBV12-3/TRBV12-4|many|.|TRBJ2-1
TGTGCCAGCAGTTTTGTGGAGAACGGCTACAATGAGCAGTTCTTC
CASSFVENGYNEQFF
>TRBV5-1|few|TRBD1|TRBJ2-5
TGCGCCAGCAGCTTGGGGACAGGGGAGGTGGAGACCCAGTACTTC
CASSLGTGEVETQYF
>TRBV3-1|few|.|TRBJ2-2
TGTGCCAGCAGCTACTCGAACGGGGAGCTGTTTTTT
CASSYSNGELFF
>TRBV19|.|TRBD1|TRBJ1-6
TGTGCCAGTAGTATTGGGGGCAGGGGGCGCGATTCACCCCTCCACTTT
CASSIGGRGRDSPLHF